What follows are 4 T cell receptor beta chains derived from one specimen sequenced in a study of cytomegalovirus exposure and HLA in healthy donors. With 60 Vbeta and 13 Jbeta primers, the PCR was carried out. The protocol was immunoSEQ multiplex PCR, while the TCRdb copy is restricted to in-frame clones and leaves out a portion. The table records roughly 230,000 clones, 85% to 95% of them present only once. Input material: PBMCs. The receptors derive from a girl aged 2-10 years in good health and CMV-seronegative.

The rearrangement joins TRBV11-2 to TRBJ1-1; D remains ambiguous. Germline CDR1 and CDR2: SGHAT and FQNNGV. Trimming removed 3 bases at V and 6 bases at J, with 5 bases between. The CDR3 has 11 residues. The CDR3 coding sequence is TGTGCCAGCAGCTTGGGAGCTGAAGCTTTCTTT. This encodes CASSLGAEAFF.

The chain has TRBV6-5 and TRBJ1-2; 10 bases agree with TRBD1. This CDR3 comprises 15 residues. From germline, CDR1 is MNHEY and CDR2 SVGAGI. The trim removed 7 bases at V and 6 bases at J, leaving 11 bases unmatched. DNA for the CDR3: TGTGCCAGCACCGACAGGGGGCTAAAGAGAAATGGCTACACCTTC. Translated: CASTDRGLKRNGYTF.

The chain combines TRBV9 with TRBJ1-1; D gene uncertain. The germline V gene has CDR1 SGDLS and CDR2 YYNGEE. Between the trimmed V and J ends, which lost 0 bases and 3 bases, there was a span of 6 bases. This CDR3 spans 13 amino acids. In nucleotides, the CDR3 is TGTGCCAGCAGCGTAGGAGGAGACACTGAAGCTTTCTTT. Residues: CASSVGGDTEAFF.

The V call is TRBV18, the J call TRBJ1-3, with TRBD1 matching 9 bases. CDR1 is KGHSH, CDR2 LQKENI, per germline. The CDR3 length is 13 residues. V dropped 6 bases and J dropped 7; count of bases not matched to a gene: 4. CDR3 in DNA: TGTGCCAGCTCTCGAGACAGGGGGAACACCATATATTTT. This gives the protein CASSRDRGNTIYF.